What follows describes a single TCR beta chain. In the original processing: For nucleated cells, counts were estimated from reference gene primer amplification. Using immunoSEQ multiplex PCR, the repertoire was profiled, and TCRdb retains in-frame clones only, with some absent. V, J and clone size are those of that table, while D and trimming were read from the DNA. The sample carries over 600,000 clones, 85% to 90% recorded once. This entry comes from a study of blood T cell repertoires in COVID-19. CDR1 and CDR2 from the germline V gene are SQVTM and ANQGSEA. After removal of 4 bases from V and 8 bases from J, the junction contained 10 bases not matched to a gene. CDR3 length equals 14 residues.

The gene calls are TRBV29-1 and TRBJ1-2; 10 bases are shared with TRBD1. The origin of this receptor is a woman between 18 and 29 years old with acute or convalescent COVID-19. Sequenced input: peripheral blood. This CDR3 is CSVVQDRGSEGYTF. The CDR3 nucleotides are TGCAGCGTTGTACAGGACAGGGGGTCCGAGGGCTACACCTTC.